This entry lists 22 T cell receptor beta chains sequenced from one sample in a study of cytomegalovirus exposure and HLA in healthy donors. PCR primers comprised 60 Vbeta and 13 Jbeta primers. The assay was immunoSEQ multiplex PCR, and TCRdb's table has in-frame clones only and misses some. The profile covers about 110,000 clones, with roughly 79% appearing a single time and roughly 8.2% taken by the ten largest. Sequences were obtained from PBMCs. The source of these receptors is a woman between 45 and 65 years old in good health and CMV-seropositive.

A word on this clone: The same CDR3 arises from other DNA sequences in this sample as well. V gene TRBV7-8 combines with J gene TRBJ2-7, with D possibly being TRBD1 (6 bases). V dropped 2 bases and J dropped 6 bases, with 11 bases sitting between them. The CDR3 spans 13 residues. Germline V CDR1 and CDR2: SGHVS, FQNEAQ. In DNA form, the CDR3 reads TGTGCCAGCAGCTTATCACAGGGTGGCGAGCAGTACTTC. This codes for CASSLSQGGEQYF.

The gene calls are TRBV4-2 and TRBJ2-5; D is uncertain. Germline V CDR1 and CDR2: LGHNA, YNFKEQ. Trimming shortened V by 0 bases and J by 5 bases, and 13 bases separated the two germline ends. The length of the CDR3 is 15 residues. The CDR3 protein is CASSQDSAGGETQYF. The CDR3 nucleotides read TGTGCCAGCAGCCAAGATTCGGCAGGTGGGGAGACCCAGTACTTC.

The chain links TRBV10-1 to TRBJ2-7; 7 nucleotides line up with TRBD1. There are 14 residues in the CDR3. CDR1 is WNHNN, CDR2 SYGVQD, per germline (reference sequence). Trimming took 4 bases from V and 3 from J; bases not matched to a gene: 6. CDR3 amino acids: CASSATGQFYEQYF. In DNA, the CDR3 is TGCGCCAGCAGTGCGACGGGACAGTTCTACGAGCAGTACTTC.

The genes are TRBV6-5 and TRBJ1-1; TRBD1 might be the D (5 bases). The germline CDR1 and CDR2 sequences are MNHEY and SVGAGI. This CDR3 is 13 amino acids long. The V end lost 3 bases, the J end lost 3 bases, and 8 bases lay between the germline ends. The CDR3 spells CASSYAGDTEAFF. The DNA for the CDR3 is TGTGCCAGCAGTTATGCGGGGGACACTGAAGCTTTCTTT.

Written as DNA, the CDR3 is TGTGCCAGCAGCCACGGCTCCTACGAGCAGTACTTC. Encoded protein: CASSHGSYEQYF. This chain connects TRBV7-2 to TRBJ2-7, with D hard to call. Germline V gene lookup returns CDR1 SGHTA and CDR2 FQGNSA. V lost 5 bases and J 0 bases, leaving 5 bases between the germline ends. This CDR3 spans 12 amino acids. Supplemented by reference TRBV7-2 and TRBJ2-7, the full variable domain reads GAGVSQSPSNKVTEKGKDVELRCDPISGHTALYWYRQSLGQGLEFLIYFQGNSAPDKSGLPSDRFSAERTGGSVSTLTIQRTQQEDSAVYLCASSHGSYEQYFGPGTRLTVT.

The chain is built from TRBV7-2 and TRBJ2-3; no definite D call. The germline V and J ends were trimmed by 5 bases and 2 bases, with 11 bases remaining between them. Germline CDR1 SGHTA, CDR2 FQGNSA. The CDR3 consists of 14 residues. The CDR3 loop is CASSPILSTDTQYF. The DNA for the CDR3 is TGTGCCAGCAGCCCTATTCTGTCCACAGATACGCAGTATTTT. Combining the CDR3 with reference TRBV7-2 and TRBJ2-3 gives the whole variable domain GAGVSQSPSNKVTEKGKDVELRCDPISGHTALYWYRQSLGQGLEFLIYFQGNSAPDKSGLPSDRFSAERTGGSVSTLTIQRTQQEDSAVYLCASSPILSTDTQYFGPGTRLTVL.

The rearrangement uses TRBV18 and TRBJ1-4; a weak D match, TRBD1 (5 bases). The CDR3 spans 13 residues. Per germline, CDR1 KGHSH and CDR2 LQKENI. V was clipped by 6 bases and J by 11 bases, with 16 bases between them. The CDR3 region has the DNA TGTGCCAGCTCCCAACGAGGGGAGGGGAAACTGTTTTTT. It is translated as CASSQRGEGKLFF. Combining the CDR3 with reference TRBV18 and TRBJ1-4 gives the whole variable domain NAGVMQNPRHLVRRRGQEARLRCSPMKGHSHVYWYRQLPEEGLKFMVYLQKENIIDESGMPKERFSAEFPKEGPSILRIQQVVRGDSAAYFCASSQRGEGKLFFGSGTQLSVL.

This clone was counted a few times. This chain connects TRBV28 to TRBJ1-2; D is unresolved. Trimming took off 2 bases at V and 8 bases at J, with 12 bases between the two ends. The CDR3 spans 13 residues. Germline CDR1 MDHEN, CDR2 SYDVKM. The CDR3 bases are TGTGCCAGCAGTTTAACCCAGCTCAGGGGCTACACCTTC. Translating it yields CASSLTQLRGYTF.

The chain uses TRBV10-3 and TRBJ2-1; D possibly corresponds to TRBD2 (6 bases). In germline, CDR1 is ENHRY, CDR2 SYGVKD. V was cut by 2 bases and J by 2 bases, with 13 bases left in between. CDR3 length: 16 residues. CDR3 in amino acids: CAISETSPSAYNEQFF. In DNA, the CDR3 is TGTGCCATCAGTGAGACCTCCCCTAGCGCCTACAATGAGCAGTTCTTC.

J is TRBJ2-1 and V is TRBV7-2, with 11 bases lining up with TRBD1. V shed 4 bases, J shed 6 bases, and the junction held 2 bases outside the gene matches. The CDR3 has 14 residues. CDR1 is SGHTA and CDR2 is FQGNSA in the germline V gene. CDR3 in DNA: TGTGCCAGCAGCTCGGGACAGGGGGGCAATGAGCAGTTCTTC. It translates to CASSSGQGGNEQFF. The whole variable domain, filled in from reference TRBV7-2 and TRBJ2-1, reads GAGVSQSPSNKVTEKGKDVELRCDPISGHTALYWYRQSLGQGLEFLIYFQGNSAPDKSGLPSDRFSAERTGGSVSTLTIQRTQQEDSAVYLCASSSGQGGNEQFFGPGTRLTVL.

The sample holds one count of this clone. The chain employs TRBV6-4 and TRBJ2-3; 8 bases are a match to TRBD2. The CDR3 length is 13 residues. J was trimmed by 11 bases and V by 6 bases; bases with no gene match: 10. Germline V gene lookup returns CDR1 MRHNA and CDR2 SNTAGT. The CDR3 here is CASSQGREGKQYF. CDR3 DNA: TGTGCCAGCAGCCAGGGCCGGGAGGGGAAGCAGTATTTT.

The chain combines TRBV5-1 with TRBJ2-2, with TRBD1 as a possible D gene (6 bases). This CDR3 is built from 16 residues. V gave up 4 bases and J gave up 8 bases, with 21 bases separating them. The V gene's germline CDR1 is SGHRS and CDR2 YFSETQ. The CDR3 sequence: CASSPSPQGQYGELFF. CDR3 DNA: TGCGCCAGCAGCCCGAGCCCGCAGGGGCAATATGGGGAGCTGTTTTTT.

A remark on this clone: A junction boundary mismatches the germline segment, possibly from a read error. The chain joins TRBV7-9 to TRBJ2-1; 11 bases are a match to TRBD2. CDR1 is SEHNR and CDR2 is FQNEAQ in the germline V gene (reference sequence). The CDR3 has 16 amino acids. CDR3 sequence (DNA): TGTTCCAGCAGCTTTGTTAGCGGGGGGGAAGACAATGAGCAGTTCTTC. It codes for CSSSFVSGGEDNEQFF.

This clone turned up a few times. The J gene is TRBJ1-5, the V gene TRBV15; the match to TRBD1 covers 7 bases. Trimming cost V 1 base and J 1 base; bases outside gene matches: 4. CDR3 length: 16 residues. Per the germline V gene, CDR1 is LNHNV and CDR2 is YYDKDF (reference sequence). Written as DNA, the CDR3 is TGTGCCACCAGCAGAGGTCCAGGGGGGAGCAATCAGCCCCAGCATTTT. As protein: CATSRGPGGSNQPQHF.

The chain recombines TRBV7-3 with TRBJ1-5; TRBD1 aligns across 7 bases. The V and J ends lost 3 bases and 10 bases, in that order; junction bases with no gene match: 3. Germline assignment: CDR1 SGHTA and CDR2 FQGTGA. This CDR3 spans 12 amino acids. The CDR3 DNA is TGTGCCAGCAGCTTCCGGACAGGTCCCCAGCATTTT. This gives the protein CASSFRTGPQHF.

This rearrangement joins TRBV7-3 to TRBJ2-1; 9 nucleotides agree with TRBD2. With V trimmed by 5 bases and J by 7 bases, 12 bases remained unmatched. This CDR3 spans 16 amino acids. Germline V gives CDR1 SGHTA, CDR2 FQGTGA. Written as DNA, the CDR3 is TGTGCCAGCAGCCAAATAGCGGGAGAAGGGATGAATGAGCAGTTCTTC. Amino acid sequence: CASSQIAGEGMNEQFF.

This rearrangement joins TRBV6-6 to TRBJ2-4; D is ambiguous. CDR1 and CDR2 (germline): MNHNY, SVGAGI (reference sequence). CDR3 size: 11 residues. V shed 5 bases and J shed 5 bases, with 4 bases lying between them. The CDR3 sequence: CASSRENIQYF. The CDR3 DNA reads TGTGCCAGCAGTCGGGAAAACATTCAGTACTTC.

CDR3 DNA: TGTGCCAGCAGCTTAAGAGCGGGGGGGCTCTGGGAGCAGTTCTTC. Encoded protein: CASSLRAGGLWEQFF. The chain couples TRBV7-3 to TRBJ2-1; 10 nucleotides agree with TRBD2. The ends lost 1 base at V and 10 bases at J; junction bases unmatched: 7. The CDR3 has 15 amino acids. CDR1 and CDR2 (germline): SGHTA, FQGTGA.

The CDR3 DNA reads TGTGCCAGTAGCAGGGGCAATCAGCCCCAGCATTTT. Encoded protein: CASSRGNQPQHF. The chain has TRBV19 and TRBJ1-5; D possibly corresponds to TRBD1 (5 bases). The germline V gene has CDR1 LNHDA and CDR2 SQIVND (reference sequence). The length of the CDR3 is 12 residues. Deletions cut 6 bases from V and 2 bases from J, with 5 bases between.

The count of this clone is one. This sequence joins TRBV11-3 and TRBJ2-2; 15 bases line up with TRBD2. The length of the CDR3 is 16 residues. The V gene's germline CDR1 is SGHNT and CDR2 YENEEA. With 4 bases clipped from V and 6 bases from J, the junction kept 3 bases outside the gene matches. CDR3 coding DNA: TGTGCCAGCAGCTCCCGGACTAGCGGGGGGGCCGGGGAGCTGTTTTTT. Translated: CASSSRTSGGAGELFF. The variable domain in full, with the rest retrieved from reference TRBV11-3 and TRBJ2-2, is EAGVVQSPRYKIIEKKQPVAFWCNPISGHNTLYWYLQNLGQGPELLIRYENEEAVDDSQLPKDRFSAERLKGVDSTLKIQPAELGDSAVYLCASSSRTSGGAGELFFGEGSRLTVL.

V is TRBV5-1 and J is TRBJ2-7; maybe TRBD2 (5 bases). Trimming cost V 0 bases and J 5 bases, with 15 bases left between them. The CDR3 is 15 amino acids. Germline V CDR1 and CDR2: SGHRS, YFSETQ. The CDR3 here is CASSLEGARTDEQYF. In DNA, the CDR3 is TGCGCCAGCAGCTTGGAGGGAGCCCGCACGGACGAGCAGTACTTC.

The chain couples TRBV19 to TRBJ1-5; D perhaps matches TRBD1 (5 bases). V lost 2 bases and J 8 bases, leaving 13 bases between the germline ends. The CDR3 is 14 residues long. Germline values: CDR1 LNHDA, CDR2 SQIVND (reference sequence). The CDR3 sequence is CASSISWGRKPQHF. The CDR3 nucleotides are TGTGCCAGTAGTATAAGTTGGGGGAGGAAGCCCCAGCATTTT.